The clone carrying this T cell receptor beta chain was counted ten times or more. As yet, its antigen is unknown. The sample originates from a study of Graves' ophthalmopathy and Graves' hyperthyroidism. Findings of the study overall: Blood shared most expanded thyroid clonotypes above 0.001 frequency. The model reached approximately 67% sensitivity and around 74% specificity for predicting ophthalmopathy progression.

Patients were diagnosed from clinical symptoms, serum thyroxine, TRAb, thyroid ultrasound and orbital computed tomography. CDR3 regions of TCR beta were amplified from RNA transcripts. An initial RT-PCR round employing HTBI primers preceded a second-round multiplex PCR. From the multiplex PCR reads, TCRdb called clonotypes with MiXCR, one entry per CDR3 protein. The sample has hundreds of thousands of distinct CDR3 sequences; around a fifth are singletons. Material for sequencing was peripheral blood. The TCR sequence derives from a woman aged 18-35 years with stable Graves' hyperthyroidism. Some clones in this sample may be carry-over from other donors' samples.

CDR3: CASLKYTEAFF. The CDR3 DNA reads TGTGCCAGCCTTAAGTACACTGAAGCTTTCTTT. The chain has TRBV12-3 or TRBV12-4 and TRBJ1-1; no reliable D call. V lost 8 bases to trimming and J lost 3 bases, with 7 bases between them. This CDR3 is 11 amino acids long.